This T cell receptor (beta chain) emerged from a study of identical twins. Findings and limits, study-wide: For out-of-frame alpha sequences shared by twins, low generation probability was in excess. These conclusions were based on statistical analysis (cross-sectional, not following the same donors). Where beta out-of-frame sequences were concerned, excess twin sharing was weaker.

TCRdb used MiXCR to reprocess the 5' RACE reads, holding one entry per CDR3 protein. The table records some 1,600,000 distinct CDR3 sequences, less than 40% of them present only once. Worth noting for this clonotype: Its antigen is undetermined.

The ends were cut back, 6 bases at V and 0 bases at J, with 14 bases in the middle. The CDR3 contains 15 residues. Germline assignment: CDR1 MNHNS and CDR2 SASEGT. This chain uses TRBV6-1 with TRBJ1-1; no firm D call. What was sequenced was cord blood. This receptor was obtained from a newborn girl in good health. The DNA of the CDR3 is TGTGCCAGCAGGGCCCGGGTTCCAATGAACACTGAAGCTTTCTTT. This translates into CASRARVPMNTEAFF.